A selection of T cell receptor beta chains follows, all from one sample in a study of control samples from healthy donors and cancer patients. Produced via immunoSEQ multiplex PCR; TCRdb's table is partial and in-frame only. The sample holds some 100,000 clones, about 90% seen once. Sequencing was performed on blood. The receptors were sampled from a woman between 50 and 59 years old in good health. The CDR3 runs from the conserved cysteine through the conserved F or W. Each record gives: CDR3 protein, CDR3 DNA, V gene, J gene, D gene, CDR3 length, clone size. A D gene is named only where the DNA matches it firmly. The listing skips clone size in some rows; elsewhere it reads once, few, many or a size class.

CASSSGLAISEQFF	TGTGCCAGCAGTTCGGGACTAGCGATTTCTGAGCAGTTCTTC	TRBV6-2/TRBV6-3	TRBJ2-1	TRBD2	14	NA
CASSRTRWAYEQYF	TGCGCCAGCAGCCGAACCCGGTGGGCCTACGAGCAGTACTTC	TRBV4-1	TRBJ2-7	NA	14	NA
CASSPRLGGNTIYF	TGTGCCAGCAGCCCACGACTAGGTGGGAACACCATATATTTT	TRBV14	TRBJ1-3	NA	14	NA
CASRKAGGHQDTQYF	TGTGCCAGCAGGAAAGCGGGGGGGCATCAAGATACGCAGTATTTT	TRBV6-4	TRBJ2-3	TRBD2	15	NA
CAISDRGANTGELFF	TGTGCCATCAGTGATAGGGGTGCGAACACCGGGGAGCTGTTTTTT	TRBV10-3	TRBJ2-2	NA	15	NA
CASSLLERGPYEQYF	TGTGCCAGCTCACTATTAGAACGGGGCCCCTACGAGCAGTACTTC	TRBV18	TRBJ2-7	NA	15	NA
CASSLTMNTEAFF	TGTGCCAGCAGCCTGACGATGAACACTGAAGCTTTCTTT	TRBV3-1/TRBV3-2	TRBJ1-1	NA	13	NA
CSPTWGQEQFF	TGCAGCCCCACCTGGGGGCAAGAGCAGTTCTTC	TRBV20-1	TRBJ2-1	NA	11	NA
CATSEWGNQPQHF	TGTGCCACCAGTGAGTGGGGAAATCAGCCCCAGCATTTT	TRBV24-1	TRBJ1-5	NA	13	NA
CASSRDRESGANVLTF	TGTGCCAGCAGTCGGGACAGGGAATCTGGGGCCAACGTCCTGACTTTC	TRBV27	TRBJ2-6	TRBD1	16	NA
CASSLLGRGLQETQYF	TGTGCCAGCAGCTTATTAGGCAGGGGGCTCCAAGAGACCCAGTACTTC	TRBV7-3	TRBJ2-5	TRBD1	16	NA
CASTSKRLNTEAFF	TGTGCCAGTACCTCCAAAAGGCTCAACACTGAAGCTTTCTTT	TRBV19	TRBJ1-1	NA	14	NA
CASSRLPSSGGNADTQYF	TGCGCCAGCAGCCGCCTTCCTTCAAGCGGGGGCAATGCAGATACGCAGTATTTT	TRBV4-1	TRBJ2-3	TRBD2	18	NA
CASSYSVPEQFF	TGTGCCAGCAGTTACTCGGTACCGGAGCAGTTCTTC	TRBV6-2/TRBV6-3	TRBJ2-1	NA	12	NA
CASSGNTRDSYYGYTF	TGTGCCAGCAGCGGGAATACTAGGGATTCTTATTATGGCTACACCTTC	TRBV7-8	TRBJ1-2	NA	16	NA
CASSPGTDDIQYF	TGTGCCAGCTCACCGGGGACCGACGACATTCAGTACTTC	TRBV18	TRBJ2-4	NA	13	NA
CASRPRGNSAYNEQFF	TGTGCCAGCAGGCCCCGGGGGAATAGCGCCTACAATGAGCAGTTCTTC	TRBV7-3	TRBJ2-1	NA	16	NA
CASSLRGPDGYTF	TGTGCCAGCAGCCTTCGGGGGCCAGATGGCTACACCTTC	TRBV3-1/TRBV3-2	TRBJ1-2	NA	13	NA
CASSANLNTGELFF	TGTGCCAGCAGCGCCAACTTGAACACCGGGGAGCTGTTTTTT	TRBV9	TRBJ2-2	NA	14	few
CASSLTGGPDTQYF	TGCGCCAGCAGCCTAACAGGGGGCCCAGATACGCAGTATTTT	TRBV5-1	TRBJ2-3	TRBD1	14	NA
CASSLVDYTF	TGTGCCAGCAGCTTAGTTGATTACACCTTC	TRBV7-9	TRBJ1-2	NA	10	NA
CASSQRATVDPESQHF	TGCGCCAGCAGCCAACGAGCCACCGTAGACCCAGAAAGCCAGCATTTT	TRBV4-3	TRBJ1-5	NA	16	NA
CASSPGQGYVNEQFF	TGTGCCAGCAGCCCTGGACAGGGCTATGTGAATGAGCAGTTCTTC	TRBV14	TRBJ2-1	TRBD1	15	NA
CASSPESGRAGEQFF	TGTGCCAGCTCACCAGAGAGCGGGAGGGCCGGTGAGCAGTTCTTC	TRBV18	TRBJ2-1	TRBD2	15	NA
CASSPAGEAPNEKLFF	TGTGCCAGCTCACCGGCAGGGGAGGCACCAAATGAAAAACTGTTTTTT	TRBV18	TRBJ1-4	NA	16	NA
CASSPGTHESEKLFF	TGCGCCAGCAGCCCAGGGACTCATGAGAGTGAAAAACTGTTTTTT	TRBV4-3	TRBJ1-4	NA	15	NA
CASSLRGNYGYTF	TGTGCCAGCAGCTTGCGGGGGAACTATGGCTACACCTTC	TRBV5-6	TRBJ1-2	NA	13	NA
CASSLAADRLKETQYF	TGCGCCAGCAGCTTGGCGGCGGACAGGCTAAAAGAGACCCAGTACTTC	TRBV5-1	TRBJ2-5	TRBD1	16	NA
CASSIRGTQPQHF	TGTGCCAGTAGTATACGGGGAACTCAGCCCCAGCATTTT	TRBV19	TRBJ1-5	NA	13	NA
CASSWGTSSGDTQYF	TGTGCCAGCAGTTGGGGGACGAGTAGCGGGGATACGCAGTATTTT	TRBV6-4	TRBJ2-3	TRBD2	15	NA
CASSPNGQVANIQYF	TGTGCCAGCAGCCCGAACGGACAGGTGGCAAACATTCAGTACTTC	TRBV7-9	TRBJ2-4	TRBD1	15	NA